Listed here is a single T cell receptor beta chain. Authors' processing steps: Using reference gene primer amplification, nucleated cell counts were estimated. Only in-frame clones appear in the TCRdb table, and some are missing; sequencing was by immunoSEQ multiplex PCR. The DNA was the basis for D and trimming; V, J and clone size are from that table. This sample has approximately 240,000 clones, with about 85% found just once. These data belong to a study of blood T cell repertoires in COVID-19. At the level of the study: The United States, Italy and Spain provided the acute and convalescent COVID-19 samples. The cDNA or gDNA used as material had been derived from T cells, B-cell-depleted T cells, or PBMCs.

The CDR3 sequence is 15 residues long. The junction had 14 bases not matched to a gene; V was cut back by 4 bases and J by 9 bases. Per the germline V gene, CDR1 is SQVTM and CDR2 is ANQGSEA. The specimen was peripheral blood. This clonotype was obtained from a man in his forties or fifties who had recovered from COVID-19. V usage is TRBV29-1 and J usage is TRBJ2-1; 8 positions agree with TRBD1. The CDR3 DNA reads TGCAGCGTTGGGCAAGTGACAGGGGCTTTTATTGAGCAGTTCTTC. This translates into CSVGQVTGAFIEQFF.